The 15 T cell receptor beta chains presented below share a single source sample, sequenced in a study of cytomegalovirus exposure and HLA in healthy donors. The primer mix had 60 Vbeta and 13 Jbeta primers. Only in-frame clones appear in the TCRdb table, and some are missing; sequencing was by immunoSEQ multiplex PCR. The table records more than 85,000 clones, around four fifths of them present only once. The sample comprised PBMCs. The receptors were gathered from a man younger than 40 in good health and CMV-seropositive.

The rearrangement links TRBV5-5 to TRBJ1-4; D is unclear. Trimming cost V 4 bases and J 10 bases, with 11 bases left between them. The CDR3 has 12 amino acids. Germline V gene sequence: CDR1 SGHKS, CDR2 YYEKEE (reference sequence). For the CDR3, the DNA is TGTGCCAGCAGCGTGGAGGAGGGAAAACTGTTTTTT. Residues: CASSVEEGKLFF.

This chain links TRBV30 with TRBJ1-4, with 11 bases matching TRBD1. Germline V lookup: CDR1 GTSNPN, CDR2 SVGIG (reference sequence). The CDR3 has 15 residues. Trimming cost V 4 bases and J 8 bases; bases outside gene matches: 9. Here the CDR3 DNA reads TGTGCCTGGACGGGACAGGGGGTAATTAACGAAAAACTGTTTTTT. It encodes CAWTGQGVINEKLFF.

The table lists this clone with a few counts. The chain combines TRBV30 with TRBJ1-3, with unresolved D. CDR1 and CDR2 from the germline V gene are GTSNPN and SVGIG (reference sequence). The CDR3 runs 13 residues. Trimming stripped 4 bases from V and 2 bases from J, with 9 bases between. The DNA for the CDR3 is TGTGCCTGGAATCGGGGAACTGGAAACACCATATATTTT. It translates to CAWNRGTGNTIYF.

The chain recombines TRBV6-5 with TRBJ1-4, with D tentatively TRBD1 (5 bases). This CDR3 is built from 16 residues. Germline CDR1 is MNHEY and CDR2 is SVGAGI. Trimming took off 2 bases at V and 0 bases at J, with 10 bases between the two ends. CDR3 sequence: CASSYVPTATNEKLFF. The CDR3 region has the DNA TGTGCCAGCAGTTACGTGCCGACAGCAACTAATGAAAAACTGTTTTTT.

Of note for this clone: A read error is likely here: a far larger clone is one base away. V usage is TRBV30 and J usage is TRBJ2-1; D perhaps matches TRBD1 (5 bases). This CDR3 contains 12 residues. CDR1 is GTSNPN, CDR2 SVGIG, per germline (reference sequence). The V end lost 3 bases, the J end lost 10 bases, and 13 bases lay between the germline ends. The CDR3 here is CAWSPGHAEQFF. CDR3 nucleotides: TGTGCCTGGAGCCCAGGGCATGCCGAGCAGTTCTTC.

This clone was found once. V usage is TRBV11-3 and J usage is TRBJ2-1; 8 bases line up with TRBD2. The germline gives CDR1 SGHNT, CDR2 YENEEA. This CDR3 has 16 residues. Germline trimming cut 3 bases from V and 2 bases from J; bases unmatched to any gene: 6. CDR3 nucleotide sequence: TGTGCCAGCAGCTTCCCCTACGGGGGGGCCTACAATGAGCAGTTCTTC. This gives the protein CASSFPYGGAYNEQFF. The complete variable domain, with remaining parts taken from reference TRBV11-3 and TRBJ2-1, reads EAGVVQSPRYKIIEKKQPVAFWCNPISGHNTLYWYLQNLGQGPELLIRYENEEAVDDSQLPKDRFSAERLKGVDSTLKIQPAELGDSAVYLCASSFPYGGAYNEQFFGPGTRLTVL.

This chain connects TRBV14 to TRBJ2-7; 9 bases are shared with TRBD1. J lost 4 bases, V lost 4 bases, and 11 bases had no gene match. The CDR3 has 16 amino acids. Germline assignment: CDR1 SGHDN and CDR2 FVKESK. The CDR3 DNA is TGTGCCAGCAGCCCATCCGGGACAGGGAGGTTTTACGAGCAGTACTTC. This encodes CASSPSGTGRFYEQYF. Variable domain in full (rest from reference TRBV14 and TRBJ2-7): EAGVTQFPSHSVIEKGQTVTLRCDPISGHDNLYWYRRVMGKEIKFLLHFVKESKQDESGMPNNRFLAERTGGTYSTLKVQPAELEDSGVYFCASSPSGTGRFYEQYFGPGTRLTVT.

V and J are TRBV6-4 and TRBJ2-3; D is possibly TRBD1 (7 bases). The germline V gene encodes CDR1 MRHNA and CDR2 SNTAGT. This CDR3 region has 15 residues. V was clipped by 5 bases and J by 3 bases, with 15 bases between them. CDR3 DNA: TGTGCCAGCAGTAAAGGACAGGAGGGAACAGATACGCAGTATTTT. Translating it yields CASSKGQEGTDTQYF.

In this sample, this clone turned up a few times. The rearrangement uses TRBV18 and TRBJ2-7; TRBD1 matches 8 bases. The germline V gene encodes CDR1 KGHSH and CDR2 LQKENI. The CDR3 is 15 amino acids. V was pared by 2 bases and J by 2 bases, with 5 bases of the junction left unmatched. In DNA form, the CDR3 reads TGTGCCAGCTCACCAGGCCCGGGACAGGCCTACGAGCAGTACTTC. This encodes CASSPGPGQAYEQYF. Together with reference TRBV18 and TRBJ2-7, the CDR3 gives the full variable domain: NAGVMQNPRHLVRRRGQEARLRCSPMKGHSHVYWYRQLPEEGLKFMVYLQKENIIDESGMPKERFSAEFPKEGPSILRIQQVVRGDSAAYFCASSPGPGQAYEQYFGPGTRLTVT.

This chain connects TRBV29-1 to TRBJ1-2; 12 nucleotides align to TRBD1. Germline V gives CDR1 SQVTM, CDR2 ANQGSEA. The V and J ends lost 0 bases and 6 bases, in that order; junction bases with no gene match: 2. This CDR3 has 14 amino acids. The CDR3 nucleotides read TGCAGCGTTGAAGAGGGACAGGGGGCGGATGGCTACACCTTC. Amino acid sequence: CSVEEGQGADGYTF. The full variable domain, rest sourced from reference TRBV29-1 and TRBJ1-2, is SAVISQKPSRDICQRGTSLTIQCQVDSQVTMMFWYRQQPGQSLTLIATANQGSEATYESGFVIDKFPISRPNLTFSTLTVSNMSPEDSSIYLCSVEEGQGADGYTFGSGTRLTVV.

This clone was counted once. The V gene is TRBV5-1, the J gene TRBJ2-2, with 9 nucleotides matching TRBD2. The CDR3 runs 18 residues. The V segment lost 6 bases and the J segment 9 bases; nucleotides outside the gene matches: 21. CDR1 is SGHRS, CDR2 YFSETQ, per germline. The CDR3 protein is CASTHRSALGGGARELFF. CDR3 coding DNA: TGCGCCAGCACCCACCGATCCGCCCTGGGCGGGGGGGCCCGGGAGCTGTTTTTT.

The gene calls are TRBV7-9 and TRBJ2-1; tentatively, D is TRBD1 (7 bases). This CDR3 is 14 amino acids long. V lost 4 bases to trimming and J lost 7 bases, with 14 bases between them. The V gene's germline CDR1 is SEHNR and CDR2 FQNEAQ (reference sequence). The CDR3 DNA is TGTGCCAGCAGCTCCCGGAGGGACAGAAATGAGCAGTTCTTC. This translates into CASSSRRDRNEQFF.

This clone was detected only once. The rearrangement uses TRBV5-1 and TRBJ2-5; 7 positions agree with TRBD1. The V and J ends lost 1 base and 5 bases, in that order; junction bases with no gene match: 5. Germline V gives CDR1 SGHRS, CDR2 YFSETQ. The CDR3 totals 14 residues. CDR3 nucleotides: TGCGCCAGCAGCTTGTTGGGACAGCGGGAGACCCAGTACTTC. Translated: CASSLLGQRETQYF.

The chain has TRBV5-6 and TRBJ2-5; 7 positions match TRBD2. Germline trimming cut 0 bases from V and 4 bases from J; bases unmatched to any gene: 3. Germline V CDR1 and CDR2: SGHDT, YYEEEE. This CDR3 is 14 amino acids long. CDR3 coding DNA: TGTGCCAGCAGCTTGGTGTCGGGGGGAGAGACCCAGTACTTC. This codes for CASSLVSGGETQYF.

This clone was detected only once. The CDR3 sequence is CASSGPGGAGQETQYF. The CDR3 DNA sequence: TGCGCCAGCAGTGGACCCGGGGGGGCCGGGCAAGAGACCCAGTACTTC. The chain has TRBV10-1 and TRBJ2-5; 8 bases are shared with TRBD2. With 4 bases clipped from V and 2 bases from J, the junction kept 9 bases outside the gene matches. The germline V gene encodes CDR1 WNHNN and CDR2 SYGVQD (reference sequence). CDR3 length: 16 residues.